Listed below are T cell receptor beta chains from one sample, sequenced in a study of blood T cell repertoires in COVID-19. The assay was immunoSEQ multiplex PCR, and TCRdb's table has in-frame clones only and misses some. This table has 85,000 to 100,000 clones, approximately 83% appearing once. Sequenced input: peripheral blood. The receptors originated from a man between 60 and 70 years old with acute or convalescent COVID-19. The conserved cysteine and the conserved F or W are not part of the CDR3 here. Where a row states a size, it is once, few, many or the class of an expanded clone; other rows omit it.

V gene: TRBV13; clone size: once; J gene: TRBJ2-1; CDR3 protein: ASKRGTSYNEQF
V gene: TRBV6-5; clone size: NA; J gene: TRBJ1-6; CDR3 protein: ASSWDSDNSPLH
V gene: TRBV7-2; clone size: NA; J gene: TRBJ2-7; CDR3 protein: ASSLGQFYEQY
V gene: TRBV3-1/TRBV3-2; clone size: NA; J gene: TRBJ2-7; CDR3 protein: ASSQLSSGDEQY
V gene: TRBV19; clone size: NA; J gene: TRBJ2-1; CDR3 protein: ASSIRFTADEQF
V gene: TRBV19; clone size: NA; J gene: TRBJ1-1; CDR3 protein: ASRVDSEAF
V gene: TRBV4-1; clone size: NA; J gene: TRBJ2-7; CDR3 protein: ASSRGGHGSEQY
V gene: TRBV4-1; clone size: NA; J gene: TRBJ2-5; CDR3 protein: ASSQDRFLAGDGEETQY
V gene: TRBV6-5; clone size: NA; J gene: TRBJ1-1; CDR3 protein: ASSRSDFMNTEAF
V gene: TRBV9; clone size: NA; J gene: TRBJ2-5; CDR3 protein: ASSEDRGVVETQY
V gene: TRBV19; clone size: NA; J gene: TRBJ1-5; CDR3 protein: ASSIGGSNQPQH
V gene: TRBV5-1; clone size: few; J gene: TRBJ2-5; CDR3 protein: ASSLGGTSGSGETQY
V gene: TRBV4-1; clone size: NA; J gene: TRBJ2-1; CDR3 protein: ASSLWQGTNEQF
V gene: TRBV30; clone size: NA; J gene: TRBJ2-7; CDR3 protein: AWGTSGVSYEQY
V gene: TRBV10-3; clone size: NA; J gene: TRBJ1-1; CDR3 protein: AISESPGHHTEAF
V gene: TRBV25-1; clone size: NA; J gene: TRBJ2-2; CDR3 protein: ASSKRARNGELF
V gene: TRBV5-1; clone size: NA; J gene: TRBJ2-5; CDR3 protein: ASSSRTGQETQY
V gene: TRBV5-1; clone size: NA; J gene: TRBJ2-5; CDR3 protein: ASSWRPQRGGETQY
V gene: TRBV9; clone size: NA; J gene: TRBJ2-2; CDR3 protein: ASSVGSTNTGELF
V gene: TRBV6-5; clone size: NA; J gene: TRBJ2-1; CDR3 protein: ASSYVTNEQF
V gene: TRBV30; clone size: NA; J gene: TRBJ2-2; CDR3 protein: AWRSTSNGELF
V gene: TRBV15; clone size: NA; J gene: TRBJ1-2; CDR3 protein: ATSRGYRAYGYT
V gene: TRBV5-1; clone size: NA; J gene: TRBJ2-6; CDR3 protein: ASSPIGQSSGANVLT
V gene: TRBV30; clone size: NA; J gene: TRBJ2-7; CDR3 protein: AWSVHREGEQY
V gene: TRBV9; clone size: NA; J gene: TRBJ2-2; CDR3 protein: ASSRRQGAGTGELF
V gene: TRBV7-9; clone size: NA; J gene: TRBJ1-1; CDR3 protein: ASSLVTGREAF
V gene: TRBV10-3; clone size: NA; J gene: TRBJ1-3; CDR3 protein: AISVGTTDSGNTIY